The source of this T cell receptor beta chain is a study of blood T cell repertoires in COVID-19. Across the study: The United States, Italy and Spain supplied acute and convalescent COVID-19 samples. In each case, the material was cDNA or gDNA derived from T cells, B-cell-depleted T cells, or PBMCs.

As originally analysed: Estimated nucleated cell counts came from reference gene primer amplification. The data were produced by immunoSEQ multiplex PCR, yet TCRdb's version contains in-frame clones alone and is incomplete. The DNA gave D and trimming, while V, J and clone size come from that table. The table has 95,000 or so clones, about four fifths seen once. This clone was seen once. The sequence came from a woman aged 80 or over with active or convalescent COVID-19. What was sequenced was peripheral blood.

The CDR3 spells CASSKLQGFYEKLFF. CDR3 sequence (DNA): TGTGCCAGTAGTAAACTACAGGGGTTTTATGAAAAACTGTTTTTT. The chain joins TRBV19 to TRBJ1-4; 7 positions agree with TRBD1. Germline assignment: CDR1 LNHDA and CDR2 SQIVND (reference sequence). This CDR3 region has 15 residues. V lost 4 bases and J lost 6; bases outside the gene matches: 8.